The TCR beta chain under discussion was sequenced for a study of shared clonotypes between healthy human individuals. Clones were sequenced by immunoSEQ multiplex PCR, and TCRdb holds only the in-frame ones, with some missing. Here the sample spans 1.5 million to 1.9 million clones, around 98% being singletons. V shed 8 bases and J 6 bases; nucleotides not matched to a gene: 4. CDR3 length: 11 amino acids. Germline V CDR1 and CDR2: MNHEY, SMNVEV (reference sequence). Adult Caucasians living in Nashville, Tennessee made up all of the donors. Material: naive CD4+ T cells sorted from blood. Subset described: CD45RA+ positively selected. V usage is TRBV27 and J usage is TRBJ2-7, with TRBD1 matching over 7 bases. The receptor's source is a man aged 25-40 years in good health. The chain's CDR3 is CASRRTGEQYF. CDR3 DNA sequence: TGTGCCAGCCGCCGGACAGGCGAGCAGTACTTC.